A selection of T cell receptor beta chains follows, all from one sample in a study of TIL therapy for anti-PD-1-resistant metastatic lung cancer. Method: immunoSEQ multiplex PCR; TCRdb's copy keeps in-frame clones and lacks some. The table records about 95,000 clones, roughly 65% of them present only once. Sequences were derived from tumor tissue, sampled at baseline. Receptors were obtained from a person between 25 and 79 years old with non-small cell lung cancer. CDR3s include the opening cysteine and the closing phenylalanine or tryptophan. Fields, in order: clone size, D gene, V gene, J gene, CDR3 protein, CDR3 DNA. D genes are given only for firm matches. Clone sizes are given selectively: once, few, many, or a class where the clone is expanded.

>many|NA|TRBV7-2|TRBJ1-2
CASSFRSGYTF
TGTGCCAGCAGCTTCCGTTCTGGCTACACCTTC
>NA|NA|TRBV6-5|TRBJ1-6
CASKGGSYNSPLHF
TGTGCCAGCAAAGGGGGATCCTATAATTCACCCCTCCACTTT
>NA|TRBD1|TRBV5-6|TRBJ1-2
CASSPAGGGYTF
TGTGCCAGCAGCCCTGCAGGGGGAGGCTACACCTTC
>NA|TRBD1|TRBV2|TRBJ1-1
CASRADRGPTEAFF
TGTGCCAGCAGAGCGGACAGGGGGCCCACTGAAGCTTTCTTT
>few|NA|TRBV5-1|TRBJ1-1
CASSQGYMNTEAFF
TGCGCCAGCAGCCAGGGGTACATGAACACTGAAGCTTTCTTT
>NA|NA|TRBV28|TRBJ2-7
CASSLQGEQYF
TGTGCCAGCAGTTTACAGGGGGAGCAGTACTTC
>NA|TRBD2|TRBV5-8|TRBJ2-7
CASSLGEGIYEQYF
TGTGCCAGCAGCTTGGGGGAGGGGATCTACGAGCAGTACTTC
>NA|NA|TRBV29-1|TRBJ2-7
CSVETGGANEQYF
TGCAGCGTTGAAACGGGGGGCGCGAACGAGCAGTACTTC
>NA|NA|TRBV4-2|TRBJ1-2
CASSQEGGYGYTF
TGTGCCAGCAGCCAAGAAGGGGGGTATGGCTACACCTTC
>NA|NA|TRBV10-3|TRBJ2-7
CAIGSYEQYF
TGTGCCATCGGGAGCTACGAGCAGTACTTC
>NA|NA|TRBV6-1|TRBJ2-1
CASSETRGSYNEQFF
TGTGCCAGCAGTGAAACACGTGGCTCCTACAATGAGCAGTTCTTC
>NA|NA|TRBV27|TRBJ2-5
CASSLPGAQTQYF
TGTGCCAGCAGTTTACCCGGGGCTCAGACCCAGTACTTC
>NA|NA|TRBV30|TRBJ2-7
CAWVGQGHFEQYF
TGTGCCTGGGTGGGGCAGGGACATTTCGAGCAGTACTTC
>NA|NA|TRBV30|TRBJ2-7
CAWSVLNPNKEQYF
TGTGCCTGGAGTGTACTGAACCCGAATAAAGAGCAGTACTTC
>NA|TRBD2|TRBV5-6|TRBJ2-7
CASSLSREGLRGTYEQYF
TGTGCCAGCAGCTTAAGCAGGGAGGGGTTGAGGGGAACTTACGAGCAGTACTTC
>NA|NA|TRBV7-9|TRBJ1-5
CASSLEGGVGDQPQHF
TGTGCCAGCAGCTTAGAGGGCGGCGTGGGTGATCAGCCCCAGCATTTT
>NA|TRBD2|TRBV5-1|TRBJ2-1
CASSEAGTSGRYLHEQFF
TGCGCCAGCAGCGAAGCCGGGACTAGCGGGAGATATCTACATGAGCAGTTCTTC
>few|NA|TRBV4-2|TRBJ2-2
CASSPGPSTGELFF
TGTGCCAGCAGCCCGGGCCCGTCCACCGGGGAGCTGTTTTTT
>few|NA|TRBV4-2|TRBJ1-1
CASSQPEGEAFF
TGTGCCAGCAGCCAACCCGAGGGTGAAGCTTTCTTT
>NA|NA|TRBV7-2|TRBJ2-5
CASSLAGRGQTQYF
TGTGCCAGCAGCTTAGCGGGAAGGGGCCAGACCCAGTACTTC
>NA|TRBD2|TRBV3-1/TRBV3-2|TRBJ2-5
CASTIGGGTQETQYF
TGTGCCAGCACCATTGGGGGGGGGACCCAAGAGACCCAGTACTTC
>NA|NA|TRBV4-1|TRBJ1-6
CASSQETGNSPLHF
TGCGCCAGCAGCCAAGAAACAGGGAATTCACCCCTCCACTTT
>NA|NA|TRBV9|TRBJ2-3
CASSTTADTQYF
TGTGCCAGCAGCACCACTGCAGATACGCAGTATTTT
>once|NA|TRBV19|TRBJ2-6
CASSIGRAGANVLTF
TGTGCCAGTAGTATAGGGAGGGCTGGGGCCAACGTCCTGACTTTC
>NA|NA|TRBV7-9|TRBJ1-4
CASSLQGTNEKLFF
TGTGCCAGCAGCTTACAGGGCACGAATGAAAAACTGTTTTTT
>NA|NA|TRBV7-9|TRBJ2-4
CASRPPGGVENIQYF
TGTGCCAGCAGACCGCCGGGCGGGGTCGAAAACATTCAGTACTTC
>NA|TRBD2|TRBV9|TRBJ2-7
CASSVDGTSGTYEQYF
TGTGCCAGCAGCGTAGACGGGACTAGCGGTACCTACGAGCAGTACTTC
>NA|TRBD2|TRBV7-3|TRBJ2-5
CASSLSSGRGETQYF
TGTGCCAGCAGCCTCTCTAGCGGGAGAGGGGAGACCCAGTACTTC
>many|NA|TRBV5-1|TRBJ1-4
CASSLDRRREKLFF
TGCGCCAGCAGCTTGGACAGGAGGCGTGAAAAACTGTTTTTT
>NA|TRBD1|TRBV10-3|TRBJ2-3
CAISESRTGGLTDTQYF
TGTGCCATCAGTGAGTCGAGGACAGGGGGATTGACAGATACGCAGTATTTT
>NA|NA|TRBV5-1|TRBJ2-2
CASSWDGTGELFF
TGCGCCAGCAGCTGGGACGGAACCGGGGAGCTGTTTTTT
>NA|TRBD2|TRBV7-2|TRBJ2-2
CASSFAGTSGRADGELFF
TGTGCCAGCAGCTTCGCCGGGACTAGCGGGAGGGCGGACGGGGAGCTGTTTTTT
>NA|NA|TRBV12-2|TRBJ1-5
CASRSIYRGSNQPQHF
TGTGCAAGTCGCTCGATATACAGGGGTAGCAATCAGCCCCAGCATTTT
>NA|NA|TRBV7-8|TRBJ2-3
CASSSDRSTDTQYF
TGTGCCAGCAGCTCCGACAGGTCCACAGATACGCAGTATTTT
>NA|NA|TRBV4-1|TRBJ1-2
CASSQVLVFYGYTF
TGCGCCAGCAGCCAAGTCTTGGTTTTCTATGGCTACACCTTC
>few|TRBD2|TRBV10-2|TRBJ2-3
CASGLAAADTQYF
TGCGCCTCCGGACTAGCAGCTGCAGATACGCAGTATTTT
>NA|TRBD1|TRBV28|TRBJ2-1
CASSFPGTGGGYEQFF
TGTGCCAGCAGTTTCCCCGGGACAGGGGGTGGGTATGAGCAGTTCTTC
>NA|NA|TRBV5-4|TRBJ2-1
CASETAVEQFF
TGTGCCAGCGAGACGGCGGTTGAGCAGTTCTTC
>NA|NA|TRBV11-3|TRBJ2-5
CASSRGTDQETQYF
TGTGCCAGCAGCCGGGGGACAGACCAAGAGACCCAGTACTTC
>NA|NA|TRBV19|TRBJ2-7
CATRALEGHEQYF
TGTGCCACCAGGGCGTTAGAGGGGCACGAGCAGTACTTC
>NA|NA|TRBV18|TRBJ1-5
CASSPVVTGNQPQHF
TGTGCCAGCTCACCTGTAGTTACAGGCAATCAGCCCCAGCATTTT